The 2 T cell receptor beta chains below all came from one sample that was sequenced in a study of blood T cell repertoires in COVID-19. Method: immunoSEQ multiplex PCR; TCRdb's copy keeps in-frame clones and lacks some. The sample lists a few hundred thousand clones, about 82% occurring once. The material sequenced was peripheral blood. The source is a man aged 50 or older with active or convalescent COVID-19.

The chain couples TRBV5-1 to TRBJ2-1, with 9 bases that match TRBD2. Germline CDR1 reads SGHRS; CDR2 reads YFSETQ. The CDR3 runs 15 residues. J was trimmed by 7 bases and V by 4 bases; bases with no gene match: 9. CDR3 nucleotides: TGCGCCAGCAGCCCTGTGGGGCTAGCGGGAAATGAGCAGTTCTTC. It specifies CASSPVGLAGNEQFF.

The V call is TRBV14, the J call TRBJ2-7; D not certain. The CDR3 loop spans 13 amino acids. Deletions cut 3 bases from V and 6 bases from J, with 12 bases between. Germline CDR1 reads SGHDN; CDR2 reads FVKESK. CDR3 nucleotide sequence: TGTGCCAGCAGCCACCCAAGCCGGAGCGAGCAGTACTTC. It encodes CASSHPSRSEQYF.